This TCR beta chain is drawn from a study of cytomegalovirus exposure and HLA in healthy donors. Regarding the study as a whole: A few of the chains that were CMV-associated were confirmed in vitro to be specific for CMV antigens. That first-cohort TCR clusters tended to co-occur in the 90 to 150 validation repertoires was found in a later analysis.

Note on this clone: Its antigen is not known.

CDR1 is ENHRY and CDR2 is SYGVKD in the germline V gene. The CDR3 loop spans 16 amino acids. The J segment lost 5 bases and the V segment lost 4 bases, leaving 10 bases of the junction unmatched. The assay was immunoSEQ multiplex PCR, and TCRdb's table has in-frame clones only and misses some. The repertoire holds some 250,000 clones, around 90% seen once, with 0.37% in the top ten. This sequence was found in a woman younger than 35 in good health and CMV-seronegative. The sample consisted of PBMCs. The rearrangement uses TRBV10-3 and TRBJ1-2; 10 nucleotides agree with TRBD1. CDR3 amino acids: CAISGPPDRGNYGYTF. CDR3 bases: TGTGCCATCAGTGGTCCCCCGGACAGGGGGAATTATGGCTACACCTTC.